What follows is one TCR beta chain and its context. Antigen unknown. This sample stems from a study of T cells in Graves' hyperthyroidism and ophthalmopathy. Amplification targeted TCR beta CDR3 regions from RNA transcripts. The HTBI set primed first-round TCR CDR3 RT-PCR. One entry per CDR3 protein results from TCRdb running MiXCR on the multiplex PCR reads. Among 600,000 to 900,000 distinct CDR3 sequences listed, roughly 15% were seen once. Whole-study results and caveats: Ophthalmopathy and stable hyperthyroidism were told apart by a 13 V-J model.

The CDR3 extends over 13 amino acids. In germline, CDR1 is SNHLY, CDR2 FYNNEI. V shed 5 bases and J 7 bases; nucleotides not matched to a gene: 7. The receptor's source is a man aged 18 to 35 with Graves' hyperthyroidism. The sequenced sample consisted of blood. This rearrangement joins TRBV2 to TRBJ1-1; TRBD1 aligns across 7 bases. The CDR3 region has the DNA TGTGCCAGCAGTCCGACAGGGCGGGTTGAAGCTTTCTTT. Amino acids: CASSPTGRVEAFF.